Presented here are 18 T cell receptor beta chains from one specimen sequenced in a study of neurological immune-mediated disorders. TCRdb itself ran the 5' RACE reads through MiXCR, one entry per CDR3 protein. The sample consists of 50,000 to 80,000 distinct CDR3 sequences, around 3.3% of them appearing once. Input material: PBMCs. These receptors came from a man aged 35 to 55 with multiple sclerosis.

Ten or more counts support this clonotype. The chain combines TRBV5-1 with TRBJ2-2, with unresolved D. The CDR3 covers 15 residues. V was clipped by 5 bases and J by 0 bases, with 11 bases between them. The germline gives CDR1 SGHRS, CDR2 YFSETQ. The CDR3 protein is CASRLDVTNTGELFF. For the CDR3, the DNA is TGCGCCAGCAGGCTGGACGTAACGAACACCGGGGAGCTGTTTTTT. Together with reference TRBV5-1 and TRBJ2-2, the CDR3 gives the full variable domain: KAGVTQTPRYLIKTRGQQVTLSCSPISGHRSVSWYQQTPGQGLQFLFEYFSETQRNKGNFPGRFSGRQFSNSRSEMNVSTLELGDSALYLCASRLDVTNTGELFFGEGSRLTVL.

The table lists this clonotype with many counts. This chain connects TRBV5-1 to TRBJ1-2; D uncertain. Trimming took 4 bases from V and 4 from J, leaving 17 bases between them. Germline V gives CDR1 SGHRS, CDR2 YFSETQ. This CDR3 spans 15 amino acids. The DNA for the CDR3 is TGCGCCAGCAGCCAGTCTAGCTTGGGCAGCTATGGCTACACCTTC. This translates into CASSQSSLGSYGYTF.

This rearrangement joins TRBV6-5 to TRBJ1-3; D ambiguous. V was shortened by 7 bases and J by 4 bases, with 17 bases between the two germline ends. This CDR3 comprises 15 residues. Germline V gives CDR1 MNHEY, CDR2 SVGAGI. This chain's CDR3 is CASTLPPDRGNTIYF. The CDR3 coding sequence is TGTGCCAGCACCCTCCCCCCCGACCGGGGAAACACCATATATTTT.

Many counts were recorded for this clonotype. The V and J genes are TRBV20-1 and TRBJ2-1, with D perhaps TRBD2 (6 bases). The ends were cut back, 6 bases at V and 9 bases at J, with 12 bases in the middle. Germline lookup yields CDR1 DFQATT and CDR2 SNEGSKA (reference sequence). This CDR3 comprises 11 residues. The CDR3 region is CSATSGSEQFF. The CDR3 DNA reads as TGCAGTGCGACCTCCGGGAGTGAGCAGTTCTTC.

This clonotype was recorded at least ten times. The gene calls are TRBV18 and TRBJ1-2, with D possibly matching TRBD1 (6 bases). Trimming cost V 2 bases and J 3 bases, with 13 bases left between them. This CDR3 has 15 amino acids. Germline values: CDR1 KGHSH, CDR2 LQKENI. CDR3 in amino acids: CASSPDRQEHYGYTF. For the CDR3, the DNA is TGTGCCAGCTCACCAGATCGACAGGAGCACTATGGCTACACCTTC.

This clonotype occurred a few times. This could be a read error, since a much larger clone is one nucleotide away. The gene calls are TRBV29-1 and TRBJ2-1, with D possibly being TRBD1 (5 bases). The CDR3 is 10 amino acids. Germline V gives CDR1 SQVTM, CDR2 ANQGSEA. CDR3 bases: TGCAGCCATCCAGGGAATGCGCAGTTCTTC. Its translation: CSHPGNAQFF.

This clonotype has at least ten counts. The gene calls are TRBV7-6 and TRBJ1-2; no reliable D call. CDR3 length equals 15 residues. The V and J ends lost 1 base and 4 bases respectively, with 13 bases between them. Germline CDR1 and CDR2: SGHVS and FNYEAQ. The CDR3 DNA sequence: TGTGCCAGCAGCTTAGAAGCAGGTACCAGCTATGGCTACACCTTC. It is translated as CASSLEAGTSYGYTF.

In its sample, this clonotype was seen many times. The gene calls are TRBV14 and TRBJ1-3; TRBD1 matches at 8 bases. CDR1 and CDR2 from the germline V gene are SGHDN and FVKESK. The V segment lost 4 bases and the J segment 0 bases; nucleotides outside the gene matches: 8. This CDR3 region has 17 residues. The CDR3 region has the DNA TGTGCCAGCAGCCCTATGACAGGGGCCCGCTCTGGAAACACCATATATTTT. Its translation: CASSPMTGARSGNTIYF.

In this sample, this clonotype turned up many times. The chain joins TRBV21-1 to TRBJ2-3. TRBV21-1 is described as a pseudogene. CDR3 length equals 15 residues. The CDR3: CASRRVRVETDTQYF. For the CDR3, the DNA is TGTGCCAGCAGAAGGGTAAGGGTCGAGACAGATACGCAGTATTTT.

This clonotype was recorded at least ten times. The rearrangement links TRBV18 to TRBJ1-2, with a tentative D call TRBD1 (5 bases). The germline CDR1 and CDR2 sequences are KGHSH and LQKENI. The CDR3 is made up of 12 amino acids. Between the trimmed V and J ends, which lost 4 bases and 4 bases, there was a span of 7 bases. The DNA of the CDR3 is TGTGCCAGCTCACGCGGGGGCTATGGCTACACCTTC. Protein sequence: CASSRGGYGYTF.

To note about this clonotype: With a much larger clone just one base away, this may be a read error. V gene TRBV20-1 combines with J gene TRBJ1-1; D call uncertain. The germline V and J ends were trimmed by 6 bases and 4 bases, with 15 bases remaining between them. The CDR3 consists of 13 residues. The germline gives CDR1 DFQATT, CDR2 SNEGSKA (reference sequence). The CDR3 bases are TGCAGTGCCCACGGGTTAAGGCCCACTGAAGCTTTCTTT. As protein: CSAHGLRPTEAFF.

This clonotype came up many times. One junction end does not reproduce the germline sequence, and a read error may be involved. The chain joins TRBV7-6 to TRBJ1-2; D gene unclear. CDR3 length: 13 amino acids. The germline V gene has CDR1 SGHVS and CDR2 FNYEAQ. This CDR3 is CASSLETLNIQIF. In DNA, the CDR3 is TGTGCCAGCAGCTTAGAGACCTTAAACATTCAGATCTTC.

The J gene is TRBJ2-3, the V gene TRBV6-5; D is unresolved. CDR3 size: 14 residues. V was trimmed by 2 bases and J by 0 bases, leaving 6 bases between them. Germline-derived CDR1 and CDR2 are MNHEY and SVGAGI. The CDR3 sequence: CASSYRASTDTQYF. The CDR3 bases are TGTGCCAGCAGTTACCGAGCCAGCACAGATACGCAGTATTTT.

This clonotype was observed at least ten times. The chain joins TRBV7-8 to TRBJ1-2; 7 bases map to TRBD1. V lost 5 bases, J lost 4 bases, and 7 bases stayed unmatched. The CDR3 has 14 amino acids. Germline V gives CDR1 SGHVS, CDR2 FQNEAQ. DNA for the CDR3: TGTGCCAGCAGCCGTCGGGACAGAACCTATGGCTACACCTTC. Translating it yields CASSRRDRTYGYTF.

This clonotype has at least ten counts. The chain joins TRBV12-3 or TRBV12-4 to TRBJ1-5; 8 bases are shared with TRBD1. CDR3 length: 14 amino acids. The trim removed 2 bases at V and 5 bases at J, leaving 2 bases unmatched. CDR3 DNA: TGTGCCAGCAGTTTAAACAGGGGGGATCAGCCCCAGCATTTT. It translates to CASSLNRGDQPQHF.

CDR3 in DNA: TGCGCCAGCAGCCAAGACCGTAGCCCCGGGGAGCTGTTTTTT. It codes for CASSQDRSPGELFF. The V call is TRBV4-1, the J call TRBJ2-2; no definite D call. The CDR3 consists of 14 residues. V dropped 0 bases and J dropped 6 bases, with 8 bases sitting between them. In germline, CDR1 is MGHRA, CDR2 YSYEKL.

There are many counts of this clonotype. The chain couples TRBV27 to TRBJ2-7; TRBD1 matches at 7 bases. Germline-derived CDR1 and CDR2 are MNHEY and SMNVEV (reference sequence). Trimming removed 0 bases from V and 0 bases from J; junction bases left unmatched: 5. This CDR3 has 16 residues. The CDR3 region is CASSLSSGTVSYEQYF. CDR3 coding DNA: TGTGCCAGCAGTTTATCGTCCGGGACAGTCTCCTACGAGCAGTACTTC.

This clonotype was recorded a few times. This chain links TRBV5-4 with TRBJ2-7; D unresolved. Between the trimmed V and J ends, which lost 1 base and 3 bases, there was a span of 8 bases. Germline loops: CDR1 SGHNT, CDR2 YYREEE (reference sequence). The CDR3 covers 13 residues. In DNA, the CDR3 is TGTGCCAGCAGCTTGAGGCCGGACTACGAGCAGTACTTC. It encodes CASSLRPDYEQYF.